This TCR beta chain was recovered during a study of blood T cell repertoires in COVID-19. In the study overall: Sources were T cells, B-cell-depleted T cells, or PBMCs; the material itself was cDNA or gDNA.

Measured with immunoSEQ multiplex PCR; TCRdb has only the in-frame clones, and not every one. The repertoire holds about 150,000 clones, with 79% as singletons. V gave up 6 bases and J gave up 4 bases, with 11 bases separating them. The CDR3 loop spans 13 amino acids. Germline loops: CDR1 LNHNV, CDR2 YYDKDF (reference sequence). This TCR was recovered from a man in his fifties with active or convalescent COVID-19. The chain uses TRBV15 and TRBJ2-3; no firm D call. The sample taken for sequencing was peripheral blood. The CDR3 DNA sequence: TGTGCCACCAGTTATCGGAGCGCAGATACGCAGTATTTT. Amino acid sequence: CATSYRSADTQYF.